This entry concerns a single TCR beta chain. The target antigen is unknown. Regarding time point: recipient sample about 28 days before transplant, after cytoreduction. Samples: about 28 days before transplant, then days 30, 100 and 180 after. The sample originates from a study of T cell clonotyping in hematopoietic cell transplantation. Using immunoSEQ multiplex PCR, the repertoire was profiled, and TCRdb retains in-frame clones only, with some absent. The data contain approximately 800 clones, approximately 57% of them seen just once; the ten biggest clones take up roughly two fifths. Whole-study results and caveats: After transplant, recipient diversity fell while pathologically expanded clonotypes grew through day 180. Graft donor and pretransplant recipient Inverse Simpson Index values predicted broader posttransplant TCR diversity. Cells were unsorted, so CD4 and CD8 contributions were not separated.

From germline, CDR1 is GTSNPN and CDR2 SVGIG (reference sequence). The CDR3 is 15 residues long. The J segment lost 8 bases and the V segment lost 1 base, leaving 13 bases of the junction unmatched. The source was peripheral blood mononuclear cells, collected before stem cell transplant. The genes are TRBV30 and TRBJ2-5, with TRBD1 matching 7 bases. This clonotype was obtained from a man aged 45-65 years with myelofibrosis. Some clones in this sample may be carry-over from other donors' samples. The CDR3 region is CAWSGKQGTKRTQYF. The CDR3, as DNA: TGTGCCTGGAGTGGCAAACAGGGGACCAAGAGAACCCAGTACTTC.